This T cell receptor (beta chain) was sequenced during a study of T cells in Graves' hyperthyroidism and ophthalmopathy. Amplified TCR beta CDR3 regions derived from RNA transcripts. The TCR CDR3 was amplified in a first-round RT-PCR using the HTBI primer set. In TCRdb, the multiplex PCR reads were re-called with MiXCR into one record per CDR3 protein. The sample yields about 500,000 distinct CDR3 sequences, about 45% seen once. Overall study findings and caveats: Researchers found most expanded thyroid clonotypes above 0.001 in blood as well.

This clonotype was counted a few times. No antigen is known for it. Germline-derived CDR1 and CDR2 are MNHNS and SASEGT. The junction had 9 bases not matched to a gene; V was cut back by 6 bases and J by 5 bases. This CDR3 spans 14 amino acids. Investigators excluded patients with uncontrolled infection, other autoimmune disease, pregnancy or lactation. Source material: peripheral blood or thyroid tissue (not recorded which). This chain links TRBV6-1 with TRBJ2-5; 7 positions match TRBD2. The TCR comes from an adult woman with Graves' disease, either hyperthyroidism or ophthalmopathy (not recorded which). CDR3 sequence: CASRIGTNLETQYF. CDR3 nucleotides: TGTGCCAGCAGAATAGGGACTAATCTCGAGACCCAGTACTTC.